This TCR beta chain was profiled in a study of shared clonotypes between healthy human individuals. Genomic DNA belonging to each subset was distributed in equal measure over several immunoSEQ plates. Clones were sequenced by immunoSEQ multiplex PCR, and TCRdb holds only the in-frame ones, with some missing. The sample carries some 2.4 million clones, 80% to 95% recorded once. Study-level results: It was expected that sequencing depth would affect clonotype sharing among donors. Clonotypes not shared had lower generation probabilities than those common to all four donors.

As concerns this clone: Its antigen is not known.

Sequencing used naive CD4+ T cells from PBMCs. Subset denoted: CD45RA+ positively selected. This sequence was found in a man in his late teens or twenties in good health. Some clones in this sample may be carry-over from other donors' samples.

Here the CDR3 DNA reads TGTGCCAGCAGCTTGTTGCGGGTCACGGGCACTGAAGCTTTCTTT. Translated: CASSLLRVTGTEAFF. The chain uses TRBV5-5 and TRBJ1-1; no firm D call. CDR1 and CDR2 from the germline V gene are SGHKS and YYEKEE (reference sequence). The V end lost 1 base, the J end lost 4 bases, and 14 bases lay between the germline ends. CDR3 size: 15 residues.